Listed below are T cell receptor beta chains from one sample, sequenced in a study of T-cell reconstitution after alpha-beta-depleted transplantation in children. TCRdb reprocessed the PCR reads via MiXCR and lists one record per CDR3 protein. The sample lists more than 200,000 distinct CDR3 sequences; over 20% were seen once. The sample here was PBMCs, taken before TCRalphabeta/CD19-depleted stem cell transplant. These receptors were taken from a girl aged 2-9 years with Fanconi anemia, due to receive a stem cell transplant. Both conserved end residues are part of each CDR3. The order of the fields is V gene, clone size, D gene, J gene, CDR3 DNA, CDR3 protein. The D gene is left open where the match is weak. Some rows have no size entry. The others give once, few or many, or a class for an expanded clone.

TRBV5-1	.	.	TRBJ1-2	TGCGCCAGCACCGGGATAGACTCGTATGGCTACACCTTC	CASTGIDSYGYTF
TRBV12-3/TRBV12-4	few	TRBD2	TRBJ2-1	TGTGCCAGCACCCAACTAGCGGGAGGGCACAGTGAGCAGTTCTTC	CASTQLAGGHSEQFF
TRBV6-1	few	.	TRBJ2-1	TGTGCCAGCAGTGAAAAGTTCGGCCGTCACGAGCAGTTCTTC	CASSEKFGRHEQFF
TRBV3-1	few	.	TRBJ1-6	TGTGCCAGCAGCCAAGTCGGCAGGAAATTTAATTCACCCCTCCACTTT	CASSQVGRKFNSPLHF
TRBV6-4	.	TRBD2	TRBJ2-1	TGTGCCAGCAGTGCTAGCGGGGCCCCTCACAATGAGCAGTTCTTC	CASSASGAPHNEQFF
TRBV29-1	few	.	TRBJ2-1	TGCAGCGTTCTGGCTAGCGAGTACAATGAGCAGTTCTTC	CSVLASEYNEQFF
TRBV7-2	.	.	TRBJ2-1	TGTGCCAGCAGCTTAGGACAGCCCTCCTACAATGAGCAGTTCTTC	CASSLGQPSYNEQFF
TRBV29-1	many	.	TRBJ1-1	TGCAGCGTCCGGGGTCAGAGGAGGAACACTGAAGCTTTCTTT	CSVRGQRRNTEAFF
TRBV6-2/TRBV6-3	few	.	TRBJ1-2	TGTGCCAGCAGTTTTTCGCAATTGGGGAACTACACCTTC	CASSFSQLGNYTF
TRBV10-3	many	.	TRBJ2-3	TGTGCCATCAGTGAGGGGTACTGGAACACAGATACGCAGTATTTT	CAISEGYWNTDTQYF
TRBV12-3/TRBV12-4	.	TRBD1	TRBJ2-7	TGTGCCAGCAGTGTGGGGACAGTTGCCTACGAGCAGTACTTC	CASSVGTVAYEQYF
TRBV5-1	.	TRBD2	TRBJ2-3	TGCGCCAGCAGCTTGGTGCGGACTAGTCCCGATACGCAGTATTTT	CASSLVRTSPDTQYF
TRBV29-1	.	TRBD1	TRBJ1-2	TGCAGCGTTGCGGGACAGGGCTATGGCTACACCTTC	CSVAGQGYGYTF
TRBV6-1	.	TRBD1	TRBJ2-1	TGTGCCAGCAGTGAGTGGGGACAGGGGTCCTCCTACAATGAGCAGTTCTTC	CASSEWGQGSSYNEQFF
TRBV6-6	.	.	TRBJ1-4	TGTGCCAGCTCTCCGGACGGTGATGAAAAACTGTTTTTT	CASSPDGDEKLFF
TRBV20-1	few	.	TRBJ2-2	TGCAGTGCTCAAAGGACGGCAACCGGGGAGCTGTTTTTT	CSAQRTATGELFF
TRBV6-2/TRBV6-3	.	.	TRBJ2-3	TGTGCCAGCAGTTACGGCCAAGAGTGGGATACGCAGTATTTT	CASSYGQEWDTQYF
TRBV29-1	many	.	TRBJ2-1	TGCAGCGGTGCAGGGGCTTACAATGAGCAGTTCTTC	CSGAGAYNEQFF
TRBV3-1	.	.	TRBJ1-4	TGTGCCAGCAGCCAAGAGGCAGCTAATGAAAAACTGTTTTTT	CASSQEAANEKLFF
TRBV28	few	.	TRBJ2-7	TGTGCCAGCAGTTCCCCGGGAATCTCCTACGAGCAGTACTTC	CASSSPGISYEQYF
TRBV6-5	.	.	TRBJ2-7	TGTGCCAGCAGTTACCGGCCAGGGGGGGTCTCATACGAGCAGTACTTC	CASSYRPGGVSYEQYF
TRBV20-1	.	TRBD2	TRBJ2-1	TGCAGTGCCGAACGGGGCGGGAGCTGGAACAATGAGCAGTTCTTC	CSAERGGSWNNEQFF
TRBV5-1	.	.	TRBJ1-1	TGCGCCAGCAGCAGGGACGGCGAAGCTTTCTTT	CASSRDGEAFF
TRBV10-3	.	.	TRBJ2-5	TGTGCCATCAGCGCGAATAGACAAGAGACCCAGTACTTC	CAISANRQETQYF
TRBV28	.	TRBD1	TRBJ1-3	TGTGCCAGCAGTCCTTATCAGACAGGGCGCCTAGCTGGAAACACCATATATTTT	CASSPYQTGRLAGNTIYF
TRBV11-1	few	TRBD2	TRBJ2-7	TGTGCCAGCAGCTTAGTTACTAGCGGGAGTTACGAGCAGTACTTC	CASSLVTSGSYEQYF